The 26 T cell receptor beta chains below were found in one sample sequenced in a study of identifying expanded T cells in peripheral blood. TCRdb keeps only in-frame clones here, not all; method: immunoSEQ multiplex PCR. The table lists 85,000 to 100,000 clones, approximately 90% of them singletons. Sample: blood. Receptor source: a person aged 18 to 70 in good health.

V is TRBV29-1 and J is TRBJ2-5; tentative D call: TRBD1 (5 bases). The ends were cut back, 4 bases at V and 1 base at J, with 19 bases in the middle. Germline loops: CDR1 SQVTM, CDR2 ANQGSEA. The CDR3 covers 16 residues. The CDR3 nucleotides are TGCAGCGTTGCTCTTAGTCCCGGACATCCCCAAGAGACCCAGTACTTC. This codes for CSVALSPGHPQETQYF.

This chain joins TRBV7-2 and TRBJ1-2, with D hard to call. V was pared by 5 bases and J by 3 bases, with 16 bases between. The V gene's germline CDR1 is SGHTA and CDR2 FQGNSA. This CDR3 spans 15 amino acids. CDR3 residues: CASSPPGGKYYGYTF. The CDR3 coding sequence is TGTGCCAGCAGCCCGCCGGGAGGGAAGTACTATGGCTACACCTTC.

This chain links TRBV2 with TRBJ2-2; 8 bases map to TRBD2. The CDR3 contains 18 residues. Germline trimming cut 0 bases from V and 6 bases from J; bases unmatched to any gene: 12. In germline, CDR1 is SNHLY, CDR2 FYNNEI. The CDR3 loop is CASSEAGVGGGLAGELFF. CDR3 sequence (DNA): TGTGCCAGCAGTGAAGCGGGCGTTGGCGGGGGGCTAGCCGGGGAGCTGTTTTTT.

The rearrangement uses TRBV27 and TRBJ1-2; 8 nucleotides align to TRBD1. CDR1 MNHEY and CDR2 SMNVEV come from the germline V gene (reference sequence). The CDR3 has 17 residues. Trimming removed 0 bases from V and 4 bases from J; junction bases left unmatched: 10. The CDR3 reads CASSLSFPGGDSYGYTF. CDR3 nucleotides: TGTGCCAGCAGTTTATCGTTTCCAGGGGGCGATAGCTATGGCTACACCTTC.

The CDR3 is CASSTGTGGSGANVLTF. The DNA of the CDR3 is TGTGCCAGCAGCACCGGGACAGGGGGCTCTGGGGCCAACGTCCTGACTTTC. V usage is TRBV7-8 and J usage is TRBJ2-6; TRBD1 aligns across 11 bases. The CDR3 is 17 residues long. Unmatched junction bases numbered 3, after V lost 5 bases and J lost 0 bases. Germline CDR1 and CDR2: SGHVS and FQNEAQ.

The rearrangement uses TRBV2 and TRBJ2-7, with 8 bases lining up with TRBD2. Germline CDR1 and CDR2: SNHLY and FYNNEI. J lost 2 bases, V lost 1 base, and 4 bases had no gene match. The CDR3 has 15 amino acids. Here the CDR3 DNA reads TGTGCCAGCAGTGAAGGGCGGGGGGACACCTACGAGCAGTACTTC. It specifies CASSEGRGDTYEQYF.

For the CDR3, the DNA is TGTGCCAGCAGCACCCGTATGGAGGGCTACACCTTC. This gives the protein CASSTRMEGYTF. The chain has TRBV5-4 and TRBJ1-2; no definite D call. Germline V CDR1 and CDR2: SGHNT, YYREEE (reference sequence). The V and J ends lost 4 bases and 8 bases respectively, with 12 bases between them. The CDR3 spans 12 residues. Complete variable domain (other parts from reference TRBV5-4 and TRBJ1-2): ETGVTQSPTHLIKTRGQQVTLRCSSQSGHNTVSWYQQALGQGPQFIFQYYREEENGRGNFPPRFSGLQFPNYSSELNVNALELDDSALYLCASSTRMEGYTFGSGTRLTVV.

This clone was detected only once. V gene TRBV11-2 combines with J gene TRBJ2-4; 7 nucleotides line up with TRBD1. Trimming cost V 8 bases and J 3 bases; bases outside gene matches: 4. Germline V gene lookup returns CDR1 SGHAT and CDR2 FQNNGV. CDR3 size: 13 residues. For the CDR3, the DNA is TGTGCCAGCCGAGGACAGGACAAAAACATTCAGTACTTC. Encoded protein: CASRGQDKNIQYF.

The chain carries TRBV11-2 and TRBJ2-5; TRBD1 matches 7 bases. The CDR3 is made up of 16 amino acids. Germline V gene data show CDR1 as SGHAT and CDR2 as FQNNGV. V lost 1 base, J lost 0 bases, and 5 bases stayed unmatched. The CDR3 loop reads CASSLAPTGDQETQYF. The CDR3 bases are TGTGCCAGCAGCTTAGCGCCCACAGGGGACCAAGAGACCCAGTACTTC. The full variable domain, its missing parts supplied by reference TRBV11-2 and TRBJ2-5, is EAGVAQSPRYKIIEKRQSVAFWCNPISGHATLYWYQQILGQGPKLLIQFQNNGVVDDSQLPKDRFSAERLKGVDSTLKIQPAKLEDSAVYLCASSLAPTGDQETQYFGPGTRLLVL.

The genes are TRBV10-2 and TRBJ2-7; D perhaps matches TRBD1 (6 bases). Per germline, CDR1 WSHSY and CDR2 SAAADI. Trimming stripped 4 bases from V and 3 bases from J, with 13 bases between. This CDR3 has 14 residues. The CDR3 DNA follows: TGCGCCAGCAGTGGATACAGGGACCTCTACGAGCAGTACTTC. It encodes CASSGYRDLYEQYF.

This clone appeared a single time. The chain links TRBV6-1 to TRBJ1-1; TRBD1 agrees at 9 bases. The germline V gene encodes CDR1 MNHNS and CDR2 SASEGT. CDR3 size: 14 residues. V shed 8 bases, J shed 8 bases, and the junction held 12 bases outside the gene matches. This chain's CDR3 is CASPTGGERGEAFF. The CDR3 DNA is TGTGCCAGCCCGACAGGGGGAGAGAGGGGGGAAGCTTTCTTT.

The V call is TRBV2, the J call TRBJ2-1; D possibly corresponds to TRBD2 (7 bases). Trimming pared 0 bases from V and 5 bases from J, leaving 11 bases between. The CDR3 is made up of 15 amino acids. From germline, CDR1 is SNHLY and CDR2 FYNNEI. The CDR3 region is CASSEAGGLNNEQFF. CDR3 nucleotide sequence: TGTGCCAGCAGTGAAGCGGGGGGGCTGAACAATGAGCAGTTCTTC.

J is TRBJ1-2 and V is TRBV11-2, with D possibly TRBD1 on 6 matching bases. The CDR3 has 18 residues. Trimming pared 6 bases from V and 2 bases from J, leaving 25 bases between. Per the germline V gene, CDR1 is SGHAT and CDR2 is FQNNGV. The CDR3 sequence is CASRSIGRRQGHNYGYTF. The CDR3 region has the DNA TGTGCCAGCAGATCTATAGGGAGGCGGCAGGGGCACAACTATGGCTACACCTTC. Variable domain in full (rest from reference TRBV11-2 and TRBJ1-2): EAGVAQSPRYKIIEKRQSVAFWCNPISGHATLYWYQQILGQGPKLLIQFQNNGVVDDSQLPKDRFSAERLKGVDSTLKIQPAKLEDSAVYLCASRSIGRRQGHNYGYTFGSGTRLTVV.

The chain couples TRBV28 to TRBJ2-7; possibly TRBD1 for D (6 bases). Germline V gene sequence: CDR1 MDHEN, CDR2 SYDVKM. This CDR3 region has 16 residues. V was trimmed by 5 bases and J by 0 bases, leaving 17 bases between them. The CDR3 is CASSPPRPGHSYEQYF. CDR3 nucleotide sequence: TGTGCCAGCAGTCCGCCAAGACCGGGACACTCCTACGAGCAGTACTTC.

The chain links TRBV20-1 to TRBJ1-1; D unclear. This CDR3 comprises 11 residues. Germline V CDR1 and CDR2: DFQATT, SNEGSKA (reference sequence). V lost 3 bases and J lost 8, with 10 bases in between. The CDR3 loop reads CSASPLSEAFF. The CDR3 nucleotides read TGCAGTGCTAGTCCGCTGTCAGAAGCTTTCTTT.

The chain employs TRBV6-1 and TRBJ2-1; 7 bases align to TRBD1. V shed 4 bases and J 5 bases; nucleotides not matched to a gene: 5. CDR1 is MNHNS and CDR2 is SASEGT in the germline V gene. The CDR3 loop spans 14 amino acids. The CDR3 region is CASSGQGVNNEQFF. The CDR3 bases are TGTGCCAGCAGTGGACAGGGAGTCAACAATGAGCAGTTCTTC.

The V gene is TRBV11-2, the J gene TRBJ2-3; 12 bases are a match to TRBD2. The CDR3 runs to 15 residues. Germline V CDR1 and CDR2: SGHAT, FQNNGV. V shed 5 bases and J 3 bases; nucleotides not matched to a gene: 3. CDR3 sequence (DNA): TGTGCCAGCAGCACTAGCGGGGGGAGGACAGATACGCAGTATTTT. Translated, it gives CASSTSGGRTDTQYF.

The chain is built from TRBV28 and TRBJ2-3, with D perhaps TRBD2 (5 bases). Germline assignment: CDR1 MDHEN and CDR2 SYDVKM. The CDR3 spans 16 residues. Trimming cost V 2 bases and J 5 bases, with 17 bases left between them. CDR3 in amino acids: CASSLSLARKKDTQYF. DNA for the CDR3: TGTGCCAGCAGTTTAAGCCTAGCCCGAAAGAAAGATACGCAGTATTTT.

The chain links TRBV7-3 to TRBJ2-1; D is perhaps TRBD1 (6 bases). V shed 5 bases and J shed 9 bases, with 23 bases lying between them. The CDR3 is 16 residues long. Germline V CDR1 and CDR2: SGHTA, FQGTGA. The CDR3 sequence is CASSPSGAGVRGEQFF. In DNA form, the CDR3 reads TGTGCCAGCAGCCCCTCCGGAGCAGGGGTAAGAGGTGAGCAGTTCTTC.

The CDR3 region has the DNA TGTGCCAGCAGTTACGGGCCCAACTATGGCTACACCTTC. This gives the protein CASSYGPNYGYTF. The chain carries TRBV6-6 and TRBJ1-2; D gene unclear. Germline V gene data show CDR1 as MNHNY and CDR2 as SVGAGI (reference sequence). This CDR3 has 13 residues. V lost 2 bases to trimming and J lost 2 bases, with 6 bases between them.

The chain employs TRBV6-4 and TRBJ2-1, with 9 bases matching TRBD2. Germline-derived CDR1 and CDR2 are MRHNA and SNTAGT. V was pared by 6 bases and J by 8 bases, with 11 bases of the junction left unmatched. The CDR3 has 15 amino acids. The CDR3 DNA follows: TGTGCCAGCAGCCTACTAGCGGGTAGAGGTGATGAGCAGTTCTTC. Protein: CASSLLAGRGDEQFF.

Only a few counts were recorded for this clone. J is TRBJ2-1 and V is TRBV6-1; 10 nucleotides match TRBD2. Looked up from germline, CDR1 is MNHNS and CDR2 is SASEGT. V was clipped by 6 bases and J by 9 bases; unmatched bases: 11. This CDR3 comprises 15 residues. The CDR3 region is CASSRDTGTSAEQFF. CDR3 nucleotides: TGTGCCAGCAGCAGAGATACTGGGACTAGCGCTGAGCAGTTCTTC.

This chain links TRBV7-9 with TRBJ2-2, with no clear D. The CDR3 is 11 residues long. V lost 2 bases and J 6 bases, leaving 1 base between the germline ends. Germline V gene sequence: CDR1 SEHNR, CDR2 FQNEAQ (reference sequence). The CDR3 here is CASSLSGELFF. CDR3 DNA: TGTGCCAGCAGCTTATCCGGGGAGCTGTTTTTT.

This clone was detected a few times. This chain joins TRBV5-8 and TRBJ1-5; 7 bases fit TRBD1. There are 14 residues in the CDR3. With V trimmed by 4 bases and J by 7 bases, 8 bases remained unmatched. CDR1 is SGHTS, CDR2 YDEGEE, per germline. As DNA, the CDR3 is TGTGCCAGCAGCCCGGACAGGCCACACCAGCCCCAGCATTTT. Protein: CASSPDRPHQPQHF.

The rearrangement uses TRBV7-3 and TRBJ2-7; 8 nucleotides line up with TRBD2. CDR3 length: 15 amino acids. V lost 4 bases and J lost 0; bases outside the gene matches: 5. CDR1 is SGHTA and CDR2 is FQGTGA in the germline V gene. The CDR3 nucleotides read TGTGCCAGCAGCTCACAAGCGGGAGACTCCTACGAGCAGTACTTC. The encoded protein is CASSSQAGDSYEQYF.

CDR3 nucleotides: TGTGCCAGCAGCGTAGTAGGGGGCTATGGCTACACCTTC. Translation: CASSVVGGYGYTF. The rearrangement links TRBV9 to TRBJ1-2; TRBD1 is a possible D gene (6 bases). V was shortened by 0 bases and J by 4 bases, with 7 bases between the two germline ends. Germline-derived CDR1 and CDR2 are SGDLS and YYNGEE. There are 13 residues in the CDR3.